Listed below are T cell receptor beta chains from one sample, sequenced in a study of Graves' ophthalmopathy and Graves' hyperthyroidism. TCRdb used MiXCR to reprocess the multiplex PCR reads, holding one entry per CDR3 protein. Of about 700,000 distinct CDR3 sequences listed, over 40% are singletons. Sequencing input: peripheral blood. The receptors here all came from an adult man with Graves' ophthalmopathy. Each CDR3 is given with its conserved first and last residue. Each record gives: J gene, V gene, clone size, D gene, CDR3 protein, CDR3 DNA. A D gene is named only where the DNA matches it firmly. Size values are once, few and many counts, or a class for expanded clones, and some rows have none.

>TRBJ1-1|TRBV6-5|-|-
CASSGAVTEAFF
TGTGCCAGCTCAGGTGCGGTTACTGAAGCTTTCTTT
>TRBJ2-7|TRBV6-1|-|TRBD1
CASRWTGGRVSYEQYF
TGTGCCAGCAGATGGACAGGGGGACGGGTCTCCTACGAGCAGTACTTC
>TRBJ2-5|TRBV19|few|-
CASSIEVRGWETQYF
TGTGCCAGTAGTATAGAAGTTCGGGGCTGGGAGACCCAGTACTTC
>TRBJ1-1|TRBV10-3|once|-
CAISESTYEAFF
TGTGCCATCAGTGAGTCGACCTATGAAGCTTTCTTT
>TRBJ1-2|TRBV9|-|TRBD1
CASSVVTGDFDGYTF
TGTGCCAGCAGCGTAGTGACAGGGGATTTCGATGGCTACACCTTC
>TRBJ1-4|TRBV4-1|few|TRBD1
CASSQSGTAVEKLFF
TGCGCCAGCAGCCAGTCCGGGACAGCCGTTGAAAAACTGTTTTTT
>TRBJ1-1|TRBV20-1|many|TRBD1
CSARESNRGYTEAFF
TGCAGTGCTAGGGAATCCAACAGGGGCTACACTGAAGCTTTCTTT
>TRBJ2-1|TRBV29-1|-|TRBD2
CSLDGGSEQFF
TGCAGCCTCGACGGCGGGAGTGAGCAGTTCTTC
>TRBJ2-7|TRBV4-1|-|-
CASSPFTETYEQYF
TGTGCCAGCAGCCCGTTCACCGAAACCTACGAGCAGTACTTC
>TRBJ2-7|TRBV7-9|many|TRBD2
CASSIGTTSYEQYF
TGTGCCAGCAGCATCGGGACTACATCCTACGAGCAGTACTTC
>TRBJ1-2|TRBV19|many|-
CASSLQGHHQTYGYTF
TGTGCCAGTTCCCTCCAGGGACACCACCAGACCTATGGCTACACCTTC
>TRBJ2-7|TRBV10-3|few|-
CASSYIQTERYEQYF
TGTGCCAGCAGTTATATCCAAACCGAAAGATACGAGCAGTACTTC
>TRBJ2-5|TRBV7-2|once|TRBD2
CASSIRPGQAGVETQYF
TGTGCCAGCAGCATCCGACCGGGACAAGCGGGGGTAGAGACCCAGTACTTC
>TRBJ2-7|TRBV6-6|-|-
CALARQGKDEQYF
TGTGCCCTAGCAAGGCAAGGAAAAGACGAGCAGTACTTC
>TRBJ2-7|TRBV24-1|many|TRBD1
CATSDPDRGNSYEQYF
TGTGCCACCAGTGATCCGGACAGGGGAAATAGCTACGAGCAGTACTTC
>TRBJ1-2|TRBV13|few|-
CASSFKQGGNYGYTF
TGTGCCAGCAGCTTCAAACAGGGAGGGAACTATGGCTACACCTTC
>TRBJ2-7|TRBV12-3/TRBV12-4|few|-
CASRVQGPYEQYF
TGTGCCAGCAGGGTACAGGGCCCCTACGAGCAGTACTTC
>TRBJ2-5|TRBV29-1|-|-
CSAPRQGDATQYF
TGCAGCGCCCCGAGGCAGGGTGATGCGACCCAGTACTTC
>TRBJ1-6|TRBV10-3|many|TRBD1
CASSYRTGQASPLHF
TGTGCCAGCAGTTACCGGACAGGACAGGCTTCACCCCTCCACTTT
>TRBJ2-7|TRBV9|many|-
CASSARALGDEQYF
TGTGCCAGCAGCGCCCGGGCCCTCGGCGACGAGCAGTACTTC
>TRBJ1-1|TRBV25-1|-|TRBD1
CASSERGTGTAAFF
TGTGCCAGCAGTGAACGGGGGACAGGGACGGCAGCTTTCTTT
>TRBJ2-7|TRBV6-1|few|-
CASSDRVTYEQYF
TGTGCCAGCAGTGACCGGGTCACCTACGAGCAGTACTTC
>TRBJ1-6|TRBV6-5|-|TRBD1
CASKEGAYSPLHF
TGTGCCAGCAAAGAGGGGGCCTATTCACCCCTCCACTTT
>TRBJ2-7|TRBV6-6|many|-
CASSYSRLAYEQYF
TGTGCCAGCAGTTACTCGCGGCTAGCCTACGAGCAGTACTTC
>TRBJ2-7|TRBV10-3|many|-
CAISEFVGYYEQYF
TGTGCCATCAGTGAATTCGTAGGTTACTACGAGCAGTACTTC
>TRBJ1-2|TRBV25-1|few|TRBD1
CASSQGPGGPGYTF
TGTGCCAGCAGCCAGGGTCCAGGGGGTCCTGGCTACACCTTC
>TRBJ2-7|TRBV2|many|-
CASSVIAGGYEQYF
TGTGCCAGCAGTGTTATTGCAGGGGGGTACGAGCAGTACTTC
>TRBJ1-2|TRBV6-5|many|-
CASRARELDFGYTF
TGTGCCAGCAGAGCTAGGGAGTTGGACTTTGGCTACACCTTC
>TRBJ2-5|TRBV12-3/TRBV12-4|many|TRBD2
CASSPGLAGSETQYF
TGTGCCAGCAGCCCGGGACTAGCGGGAAGCGAGACCCAGTACTTC
>TRBJ1-2|TRBV12-5|many|-
CASGYGPYGYTF
TGTGCTAGTGGTTATGGGCCCTATGGCTACACCTTC
>TRBJ2-5|TRBV12-3/TRBV12-4|-|-
CTSSPHMGQNEETQYF
TGTACCAGCAGCCCCCACATGGGACAAAATGAAGAGACCCAGTACTTC
>TRBJ1-1|TRBV10-3|-|TRBD1
CASNPGQVTEAFF
TGTGCCAGCAACCCGGGACAGGTCACTGAAGCTTTCTTT
>TRBJ2-7|TRBV12-3/TRBV12-4|many|TRBD1
CASSPRTGIYEQYF
TGTGCCAGCAGTCCCCGGACAGGGATCTACGAGCAGTACTTC
>TRBJ2-5|TRBV2|many|TRBD2
CASSLIAGRGETQYF
TGTGCCAGCAGTCTCATAGCGGGGCGGGGAGAGACCCAGTACTTC
>TRBJ1-1|TRBV6-6|many|TRBD1
CASSELGTGVEAFF
TGTGCCAGCAGTGAATTGGGGACAGGGGTGGAAGCTTTCTTT
>TRBJ2-2|TRBV11-2|few|-
CASSRVHGELFF
TGTGCCAGCAGCCGCGTGCACGGGGAGCTGTTTTTT
>TRBJ2-7|TRBV20-1|-|TRBD1
CSAPTGSDEQYF
TGCAGTGCACCGACAGGGAGCGATGAGCAGTACTTC
>TRBJ1-4|TRBV6-1|few|TRBD1
CASSFKRQGRVEKLFF
TGTGCCAGCAGCTTCAAGAGACAGGGGAGGGTTGAAAAACTGTTTTTT
>TRBJ1-2|TRBV2|many|TRBD1
CASSGGQGPGYTF
TGTGCCAGCAGCGGCGGACAGGGACCGGGCTACACCTTC
>TRBJ2-7|TRBV29-1|many|TRBD2
CSVALTSGYYEQYF
TGCAGCGTTGCCTTGACTAGCGGGTACTACGAGCAGTACTTC
>TRBJ1-2|TRBV19|many|TRBD1
CATGTGFNYGYTF
TGTGCCACCGGGACAGGGTTTAACTATGGCTACACCTTC
>TRBJ2-2|TRBV24-1|many|TRBD1
CATSRQGVEVGELFF
TGTGCCACCTCTCGACAGGGCGTCGAAGTGGGGGAGCTGTTTTTT
>TRBJ1-3|TRBV10-3|many|-
CAISELKGSGNTIYF
TGTGCCATCAGTGAGTTGAAGGGCTCGGGAAACACCATATATTTT
>TRBJ2-7|TRBV24-1|-|TRBD2
CATSEAGGSSYEQYF
TGTGCCACCAGTGAGGCGGGGGGAAGCTCCTACGAGCAGTACTTC
>TRBJ1-1|TRBV10-3|many|TRBD1
CAIRTGTEKTEAFF
TGTGCCATCAGGACCGGGACAGAAAAGACTGAAGCTTTCTTT
>TRBJ2-5|TRBV7-2|many|-
CASSLQVSEEETQYF
TGTGCCAGCAGCCTCCAAGTTAGCGAGGAAGAGACCCAGTACTTC
>TRBJ2-3|TRBV24-1|-|TRBD2
CATSDLGSGRTADTQYF
TGTGCCACCAGTGATTTGGGGAGCGGGAGAACTGCAGATACGCAGTATTTT
>TRBJ2-7|TRBV20-1|many|TRBD1
CSASRDRGRDEQYF
TGCAGTGCAAGCCGGGACAGGGGGCGCGACGAGCAGTACTTC
>TRBJ1-4|TRBV4-1|few|-
CASSQDLASSYEKLFF
TGCGCCAGCAGCCAAGATTTGGCCAGCAGTTACGAAAAACTGTTTTTT
>TRBJ1-3|TRBV7-9|-|TRBD1
CASSSTGYYGNTIYF
TGTGCCAGCAGCTCGACAGGGTACTATGGAAACACCATATATTTT
>TRBJ1-2|TRBV10-2|once|-
CASSVWGVYGYTF
TGCGCCAGCAGTGTGTGGGGAGTATATGGCTACACCTTC
>TRBJ1-2|TRBV4-3|-|TRBD1
CASSQGQGAHYGYTF
TGCGCCAGCAGCCAAGGACAGGGGGCTCACTATGGCTACACCTTC
>TRBJ2-2|TRBV7-9|-|-
CASSHRELFF
TGTGCCAGCAGCCACCGGGAGCTGTTTTTT
>TRBJ1-5|TRBV5-1|few|-
CASSRDEGDGNQPQHF
TGCGCCAGCAGCCGGGACGAGGGGGACGGGAATCAGCCCCAGCATTTT
>TRBJ2-5|TRBV6-5|-|-
CASSFDPTQETQYF
TGTGCCAGCAGTTTTGATCCCACCCAAGAGACCCAGTACTTC